This T cell receptor (beta chain) was found in a study of T cell responses to AZD1222 COVID-19 vaccine. The germline CDR1 and CDR2 sequences are MDHEN and SYDVKM. Between the trimmed V and J ends, which lost 3 bases and 3 bases, there was a span of 8 bases. The CDR3 length is 13 residues. Produced via immunoSEQ multiplex PCR; TCRdb's table is partial and in-frame only. The sample contains tens of thousands of clones, 81% of which appear only once. Overall study findings and caveats: Clonal diversity was possibly underestimated; the donors were predominantly white British and more often female.

Points on this clone: Its antigen is unknown.

Second doses that came at about 4 or about 12 weeks were put together. V usage is TRBV28 and J usage is TRBJ2-5; no definite D call. This clonotype was obtained from an adult who received the AZD1222 COVID-19 vaccine. Sequencing used peripheral blood, obtained 28 days after the second AZD1222 dose. CDR3 amino acids: CASSFQEKETQYF. The CDR3 DNA sequence: TGTGCCAGCAGTTTTCAAGAAAAAGAGACCCAGTACTTC.